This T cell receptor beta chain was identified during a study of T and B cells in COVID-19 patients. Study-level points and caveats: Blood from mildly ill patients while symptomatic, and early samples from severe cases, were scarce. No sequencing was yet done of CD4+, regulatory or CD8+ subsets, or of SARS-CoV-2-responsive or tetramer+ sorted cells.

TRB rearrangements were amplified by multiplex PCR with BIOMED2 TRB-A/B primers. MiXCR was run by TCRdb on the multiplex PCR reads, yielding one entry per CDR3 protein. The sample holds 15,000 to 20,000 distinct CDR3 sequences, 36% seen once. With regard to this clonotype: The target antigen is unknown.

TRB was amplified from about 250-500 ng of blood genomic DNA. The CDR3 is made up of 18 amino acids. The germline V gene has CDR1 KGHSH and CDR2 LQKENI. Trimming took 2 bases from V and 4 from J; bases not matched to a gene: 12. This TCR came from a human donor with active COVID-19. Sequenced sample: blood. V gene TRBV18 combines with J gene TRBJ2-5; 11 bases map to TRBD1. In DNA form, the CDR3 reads TGTGCCAGCTCACCAAGGCCGGGACAGGGGGTGTTAGGAGAGACCCAGTACTTC. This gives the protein CASSPRPGQGVLGETQYF.